The clone carrying this TCR beta chain occurred many times. The antigen remains unidentified. These data are taken from a study of T cells after yellow fever vaccination. General study findings and limits: Shared CD4/CD8 clonotypes were a small share, likely from convergent recombination. Peaking on day 5 versus 15, the secondary response was faster but weaker.

TCRdb redid the calling of the 5' RACE reads with MiXCR, one entry per CDR3 protein. The sample has roughly 340,000 distinct CDR3 sequences; 3% to 4.5% are singletons. This clonotype originated in a man younger than 30 who received the YFV17D yellow fever vaccine. The sequenced sample was PBMCs, obtained 5 days after the yellow fever booster vaccination.

CDR3 in DNA: TGTGCCAGCAGTTTGGGGGCTAATGAGCAGTTCTTC. Translating gives CASSLGANEQFF. The chain is built from TRBV12-3 or TRBV12-4 and TRBJ2-1; possible D gene TRBD1, 6 bases. The CDR3 totals 12 residues. V lost 3 bases and J lost 7, with 7 bases in between.